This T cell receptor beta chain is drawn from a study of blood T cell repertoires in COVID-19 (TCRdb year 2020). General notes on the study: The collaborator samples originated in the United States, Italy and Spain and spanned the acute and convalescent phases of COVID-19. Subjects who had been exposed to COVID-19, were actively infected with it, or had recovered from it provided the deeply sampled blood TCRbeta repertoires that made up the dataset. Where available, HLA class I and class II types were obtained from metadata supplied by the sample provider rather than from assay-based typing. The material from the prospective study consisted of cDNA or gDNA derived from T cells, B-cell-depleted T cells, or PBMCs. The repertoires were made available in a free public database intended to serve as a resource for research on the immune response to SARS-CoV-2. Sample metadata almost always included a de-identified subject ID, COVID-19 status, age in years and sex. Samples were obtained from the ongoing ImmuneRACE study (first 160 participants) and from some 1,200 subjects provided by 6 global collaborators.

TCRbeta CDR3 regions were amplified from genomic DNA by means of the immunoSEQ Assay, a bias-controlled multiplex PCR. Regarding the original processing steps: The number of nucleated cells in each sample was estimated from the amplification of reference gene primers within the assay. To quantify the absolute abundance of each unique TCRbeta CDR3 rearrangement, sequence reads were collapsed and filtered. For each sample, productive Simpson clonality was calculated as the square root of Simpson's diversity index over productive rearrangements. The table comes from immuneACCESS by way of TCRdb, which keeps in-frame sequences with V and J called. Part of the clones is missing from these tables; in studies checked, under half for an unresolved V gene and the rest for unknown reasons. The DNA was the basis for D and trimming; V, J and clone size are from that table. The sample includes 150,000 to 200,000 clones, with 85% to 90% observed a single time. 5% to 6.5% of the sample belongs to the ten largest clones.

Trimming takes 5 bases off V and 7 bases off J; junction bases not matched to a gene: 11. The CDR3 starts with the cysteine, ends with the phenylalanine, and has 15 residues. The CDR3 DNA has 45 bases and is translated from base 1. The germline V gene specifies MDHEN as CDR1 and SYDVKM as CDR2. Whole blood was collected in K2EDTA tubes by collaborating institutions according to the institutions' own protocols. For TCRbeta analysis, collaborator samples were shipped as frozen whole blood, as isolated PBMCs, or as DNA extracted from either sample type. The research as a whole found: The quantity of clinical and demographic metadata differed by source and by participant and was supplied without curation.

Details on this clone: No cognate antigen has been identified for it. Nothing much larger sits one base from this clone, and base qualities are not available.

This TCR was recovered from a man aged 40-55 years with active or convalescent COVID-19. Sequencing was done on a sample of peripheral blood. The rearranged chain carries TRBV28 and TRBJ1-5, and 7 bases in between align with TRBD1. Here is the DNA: TGTGCCAGCAGTCTGGCACAGGGGTCCCGGCAGCCCCAGCATTTT. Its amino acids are CASSLAQGSRQPQHF.